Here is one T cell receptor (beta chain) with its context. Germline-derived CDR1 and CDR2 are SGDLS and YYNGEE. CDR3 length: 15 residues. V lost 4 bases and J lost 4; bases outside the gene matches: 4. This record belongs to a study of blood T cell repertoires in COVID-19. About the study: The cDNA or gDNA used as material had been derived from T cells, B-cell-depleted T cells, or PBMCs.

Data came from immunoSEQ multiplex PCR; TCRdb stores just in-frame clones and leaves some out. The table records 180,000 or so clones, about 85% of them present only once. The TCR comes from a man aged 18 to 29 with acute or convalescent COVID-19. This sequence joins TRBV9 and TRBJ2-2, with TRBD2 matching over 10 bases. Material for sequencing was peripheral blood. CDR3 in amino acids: CASSQRGGSTGELFF. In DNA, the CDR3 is TGTGCCAGCAGCCAGCGGGGGGGTTCCACCGGGGAGCTGTTTTTT.